This TCR beta chain emerged from a study of T-cell memory formation after mild COVID-19. About the study: The two donors had largely donor-specific TCR clusters.

From the 5' RACE reads, TCRdb called clonotypes with MiXCR, one entry per CDR3 protein. This table has hundreds of thousands of distinct CDR3 sequences, about a sixth appearing once. The V gene's germline CDR1 is LNHDA and CDR2 SQIVND (reference sequence). The CDR3 has 17 amino acids. V dropped 0 bases and J dropped 1; count of bases not matched to a gene: 8. A few counts support this clonotype. The chain couples TRBV19 to TRBJ2-7; 8 nucleotides align to TRBD2. The TCR sequence derives from an adult woman who had mild COVID-19 (a few samples of this study predate the infection). Cell type and time point are not known. Input material: PBMCs or a T cell subset sorted from them (not recorded which). The CDR3 here is CASSIDYASGLSYEQYF. CDR3 bases: TGTGCCAGTAGTATAGATTACGCTAGCGGGCTGTCCTACGAGCAGTACTTC.